This is a list of T cell receptor beta chains from one sample in a study of blood T cell repertoires in COVID-19. This table comes from immunoSEQ multiplex PCR, and its TCRdb copy is limited to in-frame clones, with some not included. The sample shows around 450,000 clones, roughly 90% of them seen only once. The specimen sequenced was PBMCs or T cells enriched from blood (not recorded which). The receptors shown here come from a woman aged 18-29 years who had recovered from COVID-19. The CDR3 runs from the conserved cysteine through the conserved F or W.

v_call: TRBV19; j_call: TRBJ2-2; cdr3_aa: CASSIVGATGELFF
v_call: TRBV4-2; j_call: TRBJ2-7; cdr3_aa: CASSQEGGPDEQYF
v_call: TRBV7-2; j_call: TRBJ1-3; cdr3_aa: CASSLAKPQGGNTIYF
v_call: TRBV4-1; j_call: TRBJ2-7; cdr3_aa: CASSQVWGGPRSYEQYF
v_call: TRBV19; j_call: TRBJ1-5; cdr3_aa: CASSIGGQAANQPQHF
v_call: TRBV7-9; j_call: TRBJ1-1; cdr3_aa: CASSSYRENTEAFF
v_call: TRBV6-5; j_call: TRBJ2-7; cdr3_aa: CASNPGQATYEQYF
v_call: TRBV11-2; j_call: TRBJ2-6; cdr3_aa: CASRSIRASSGANVLTF
v_call: TRBV27; j_call: TRBJ2-2; cdr3_aa: CASSFRVTGELFF
v_call: TRBV3-1/TRBV3-2; j_call: TRBJ1-1; cdr3_aa: CASSQHHTNTEAFF
v_call: TRBV5-1; j_call: TRBJ2-7; cdr3_aa: CASSFTTTGEQYF
v_call: TRBV29-1; j_call: TRBJ2-1; cdr3_aa: CSAETSGGAAYNEQFF
v_call: TRBV10-1; j_call: TRBJ2-2; cdr3_aa: CASSYNTGELFF
v_call: TRBV4-1; j_call: TRBJ2-2; cdr3_aa: CASSPSSGQGPTGELFF
v_call: TRBV7-8; j_call: TRBJ2-5; cdr3_aa: CASSGRRASGQETQYF
v_call: TRBV19; j_call: TRBJ2-7; cdr3_aa: CASSLSGTGGETYEQYF
v_call: TRBV5-1; j_call: TRBJ2-3; cdr3_aa: CASSSPTSGGRSSTDTQYF
v_call: TRBV7-6; j_call: TRBJ1-6; cdr3_aa: CASTRNRDRASPLHF
v_call: TRBV5-5; j_call: TRBJ2-7; cdr3_aa: CASTLRDFSYEQYF
v_call: TRBV5-6; j_call: TRBJ1-2; cdr3_aa: CASSLGLEPNYGYTF
v_call: TRBV3-1/TRBV3-2; j_call: TRBJ1-4; cdr3_aa: CASSQDLGQSNEKLFF
v_call: TRBV3-1/TRBV3-2; j_call: TRBJ2-7; cdr3_aa: CASSQEHGTGPYEQYF